This passage covers 20 T cell receptor beta chains from one sample sequenced in a study of identical twins (dated by TCRdb to the mid-2010s). Library preparation was by 5' RACE. Sequenced using an Illumina HiSeq 2000. TCRdb reprocessed the public reads (quality trimming at Q25 with fastp, clone calling with MiXCR) and kept in-frame beta chains. Every distinct CDR3 protein forms one entry, paired with its most common genes and DNA. This sample is represented by hundreds of thousands of distinct CDR3 sequences; about 12% of them were singletons. The ten largest clones capture under 2% of the sample. These records were also assigned to another study, of yellow fever vaccine responses in identical twins.

Sequencing used PBMCs. These receptors all come from a woman under 30 in good health.

This clonotype was picked up a small number of times. This rearrangement joins TRBV13 to TRBJ2-5; D is uncertain. The ends were cut back, 3 bases at V and 1 base at J, with 9 bases in the middle. The CDR3 length is 14 residues. Per germline, CDR1 PRHDT and CDR2 FYEKMQ (reference sequence). The CDR3 DNA follows: TGTGCCAGCAGCTTGGTCTGGTCCCAAGAGACCCAGTACTTC. Its translation: CASSLVWSQETQYF.

This clonotype was detected ten times or more. The chain couples TRBV12-3 or TRBV12-4 to TRBJ2-5; D unresolved. The CDR3 is made up of 12 amino acids. Trimming removed 2 bases at V and 5 bases at J, with 6 bases between. CDR3 in amino acids: CASSLYEETQYF. CDR3 nucleotide sequence: TGTGCCAGCAGTTTATATGAGGAGACCCAGTACTTC.

The CDR3 loop is CSARDLRGSSYNEQFF. Here the CDR3 DNA reads TGCAGTGCTAGAGATCTGAGGGGGAGCTCCTACAATGAGCAGTTCTTC. The chain employs TRBV20-1 and TRBJ2-1; weak D call: TRBD1 (6 bases). The length of the CDR3 is 16 residues. Trimming pared 0 bases from V and 0 bases from J, leaving 12 bases between. Germline lookup yields CDR1 DFQATT and CDR2 SNEGSKA (reference sequence).

This clonotype was counted only a few times. The chain recombines TRBV24-1 with TRBJ1-2, with 11 bases that match TRBD1. The length of the CDR3 is 15 residues. The germline CDR1 and CDR2 sequences are KGHDR and SFDVKD. The V segment lost 4 bases and the J segment 4 bases; nucleotides outside the gene matches: 4. CDR3 protein: CATSDPGQGVYGYTF. In DNA form, the CDR3 reads TGTGCCACCAGTGACCCGGGACAGGGGGTCTATGGCTACACCTTC.

This clonotype has just a few counts. This chain connects TRBV5-1 to TRBJ2-3; possibly TRBD2 for D (6 bases). Germline CDR1 is SGHRS and CDR2 is YFSETQ. Trimming removed 4 bases from V and 0 bases from J, with 15 bases in between. The CDR3 sequence is 16 residues long. The CDR3 is CASSPAPGTSTDTQYF. Written as DNA, the CDR3 is TGCGCCAGCAGCCCTGCCCCAGGGACTAGCACAGATACGCAGTATTTT.

The chain employs TRBV5-1 and TRBJ1-4; D unresolved. The CDR3 totals 17 residues. Per germline, CDR1 SGHRS and CDR2 YFSETQ. With 0 bases removed from V and 3 bases from J, the gap between germline ends came to 15 bases. The CDR3 here is CASSLGGRQDSNEKLFF. CDR3 bases: TGCGCCAGCAGCTTGGGTGGAAGACAAGATTCTAATGAAAAACTGTTTTTT.

This clonotype was seen at least ten times. This sequence joins TRBV9 and TRBJ1-1; no clear D gene. Germline-derived CDR1 and CDR2 are SGDLS and YYNGEE. The CDR3 totals 12 residues. Trimming took off 0 bases at V and 4 bases at J, with 4 bases between the two ends. CDR3 nucleotides: TGTGCCAGCAGCGTAGGGGGCACTGAAGCTTTCTTT. The encoded protein is CASSVGGTEAFF.

The rearrangement joins TRBV7-3 to TRBJ2-1; 8 nucleotides match TRBD2. CDR1 SGHTA and CDR2 FQGTGA come from the germline V gene. V lost 2 bases to trimming and J lost 7 bases; unmatched junction nucleotides: 7. CDR3 size: 15 residues. CDR3 region: CASSLQAGVNNEQFF. Written as DNA, the CDR3 is TGTGCCAGCAGCTTACAAGCGGGAGTGAATAATGAGCAGTTCTTC.

This chain connects TRBV10-3 to TRBJ2-7; 12 bases agree with TRBD2. Germline CDR1 reads ENHRY; CDR2 reads SYGVKD. CDR3 size: 14 residues. V dropped 4 bases and J dropped 6; count of bases not matched to a gene: 4. The CDR3 DNA sequence: TGTGCCATCAGTGCCCTAGCGGGGGGGCGCGAGCAGTACGTC. Its translation is CAISALAGGREQYV.

The gene calls are TRBV5-1 and TRBJ2-4; 8 bases are shared with TRBD1. Per germline, CDR1 SGHRS and CDR2 YFSETQ. The CDR3 spans 14 residues. V dropped 3 bases and J dropped 4; count of bases not matched to a gene: 3. The CDR3 reads CASSSRTGKNIQYF. CDR3 bases: TGCGCCAGCAGCTCCAGGACAGGGAAAAACATTCAGTACTTC.

In this sample, this clonotype turned up a few times. This chain joins TRBV12-3 or TRBV12-4 and TRBJ2-3; 9 bases align to TRBD2. V was clipped by 3 bases and J by 3 bases; unmatched bases: 4. The CDR3 totals 15 residues. CDR3 loop: CASSLQRGATDTQYF. Here the CDR3 DNA reads TGTGCCAGCAGTTTGCAGCGGGGGGCTACAGATACGCAGTATTTT.

This clonotype was detected ten times or more. The CDR3 DNA follows: TGCAGTGCTAGGCCAAACGAGGAGTACCAGCCCCAGCATTTT. It encodes CSARPNEEYQPQHF. V gene TRBV20-1 combines with J gene TRBJ1-5, with D unresolved. The CDR3 has 14 residues. Between the trimmed V and J ends, which lost 3 bases and 7 bases, there was a span of 16 bases. Germline CDR1 and CDR2: DFQATT and SNEGSKA (reference sequence).

The rearrangement uses TRBV5-1 and TRBJ2-7; 7 nucleotides align to TRBD2. V was clipped by 0 bases and J by 3 bases; unmatched bases: 6. CDR1 is SGHRS, CDR2 YFSETQ, per germline. The CDR3 covers 15 residues. The CDR3, as DNA: TGCGCCAGCAGCTTGGCCGCGGGAGCGGTCTACGAGCAGTACTTC. Protein: CASSLAAGAVYEQYF.

The sample holds many counts of this clonotype. The V and J genes are TRBV4-2 and TRBJ2-2; TRBD2 matches 9 bases. The CDR3 length is 18 residues. The junction had 5 bases not matched to a gene; V was cut back by 0 bases and J by 0 bases. Germline assignment: CDR1 LGHNA and CDR2 YNFKEQ. The CDR3 bases are TGTGCCAGCAGCCAAGAACGAGCGGGGGGAACGAACACCGGGGAGCTGTTTTTT. Encoded protein: CASSQERAGGTNTGELFF.

The chain carries TRBV10-1 and TRBJ2-1; D may be TRBD1 (6 bases). The V end was cut by 1 base, the J end by 5 bases, with 12 bases between. Germline CDR1 is WNHNN and CDR2 is SYGVQD (reference sequence). The CDR3 runs 15 residues. CDR3 loop: CASSELATGDNEQFF. The CDR3 DNA follows: TGCGCCAGCAGTGAGTTAGCGACAGGTGACAATGAGCAGTTCTTC.

There are many counts of this clonotype. V and J are TRBV21-1 and TRBJ2-1. TRBV21-1 is termed a pseudogene. This CDR3 is built from 15 residues. In DNA form, the CDR3 reads TGTGCCAGCCCTAATAACCCTAGAAGGGTGTATGAGCAGTTCTTC. Encoded protein: CASPNNPRRVYEQFF.

The chain couples TRBV7-9 to TRBJ2-3; 7 bases are shared with TRBD2. After removal of 3 bases from V and 3 bases from J, the junction contained 6 bases not matched to a gene. From germline, CDR1 is SEHNR and CDR2 FQNEAQ (reference sequence). This CDR3 has 15 amino acids. In DNA form, the CDR3 reads TGTGCCAGCAGCTTCATAGCGGGTCGTACAGATACGCAGTATTTT. Its protein product is CASSFIAGRTDTQYF.

This clonotype was seen only a few times. The chain carries TRBV24-1 and TRBJ2-1, with D perhaps assigned TRBD1 or TRBD2 (5 bases each). Trimming left V 4 bases short and J 3 bases short, with 9 bases between. The CDR3 runs 14 residues. Per the germline V gene, CDR1 is KGHDR and CDR2 is SFDVKD. CDR3 in DNA: TGTGCCACCAGTGAGGGACCCAACTACAATGAGCAGTTCTTC. Protein sequence: CATSEGPNYNEQFF.

This clonotype was detected only a few times. This CDR3 reads CASSSNQGLLGTEAFF. In DNA, the CDR3 is TGTGCCAGCAGCTCCAATCAGGGATTGCTGGGCACTGAAGCTTTCTTT. This chain uses TRBV11-3 with TRBJ1-1, with D perhaps matching TRBD1 (5 bases). Germline values: CDR1 SGHNT, CDR2 YENEEA. V shed 4 bases and J shed 4 bases, with 19 bases lying between them. This CDR3 is 16 amino acids long.

The V and J genes are TRBV19 and TRBJ2-6, with 7 bases fitting TRBD1. This CDR3 is 19 amino acids long. In germline, CDR1 is LNHDA, CDR2 SQIVND (reference sequence). J lost 0 bases, V lost 5 bases, and 13 bases had no gene match. DNA for the CDR3: TGTGCCAGTAGTTCCTCGTCGGGGACAGCCCTCTCTGGGGCCAACGTCCTGACTTTC. Its protein product is CASSSSSGTALSGANVLTF.